Listed below are T cell receptor beta chains from one sample, sequenced in a study of beta chain features in type 1 diabetes. Some clones are missing from TCRdb's copy, which holds only in-frame ones; the method was immunoSEQ multiplex PCR. The table records roughly 180,000 clones, approximately 8.1% of them present only once. Sequencing was performed on central memory CD4+ T cells from blood. The receptors originated from a man between 18 and 35 years old with type 1 diabetes. CDR3s include the opening cysteine and the closing phenylalanine or tryptophan. Fields, in order: clone size, V gene, J gene, D gene, CDR3 DNA, CDR3 protein. D genes are given only for firm matches. Clone size, where shown, is once, few, many, or a class for clones that have expanded.

size: few; V: TRBV28; J: TRBJ1-2; D: NA; DNA: TGTGCCAGCAGTTTTTCAAGCATAAACTATGGCTACACCTTC; CDR3: CASSFSSINYGYTF
size: many; V: TRBV27; J: TRBJ2-3; D: TRBD2; DNA: TGTGCCAGCAGTCCGCGACTAGCGGGGGAGCCTACAGATACGCAGTATTTT; CDR3: CASSPRLAGEPTDTQYF
size: few; V: TRBV9; J: TRBJ2-7; D: TRBD1; DNA: TGTGCCAGCAGCGTAGGACAGGGGTTTACCTCCTACGAGCAGTACTTC; CDR3: CASSVGQGFTSYEQYF
size: NA; V: TRBV19; J: TRBJ2-4; D: TRBD2; DNA: TGTGCCAGTAACGGTTGGACTAGCGGACCCAAAAACATTCAGTACTTC; CDR3: CASNGWTSGPKNIQYF
size: few; V: TRBV19; J: TRBJ2-7; D: NA; DNA: TGTGCCAGTAGTATTTCCAGGGTAACACACGAGCAGTACTTC; CDR3: CASSISRVTHEQYF
size: NA; V: TRBV7-2; J: TRBJ1-6; D: NA; DNA: TGTGCCAGCAGCCCGCCGGTCCGGGATTCACCCCTCCACTTT; CDR3: CASSPPVRDSPLHF
size: few; V: TRBV2; J: TRBJ1-4; D: TRBD1; DNA: TGTGCCAGCAGTTTGCAGGGGGGTGGTGTTGAAAAACTGTTTTTT; CDR3: CASSLQGGGVEKLFF
size: few; V: TRBV6-5; J: TRBJ1-2; D: NA; DNA: TGTGCCAGCACCCCAAGGGGGGGTTATGGCTACACCTTC; CDR3: CASTPRGGYGYTF
size: many; V: TRBV5-4; J: TRBJ2-7; D: NA; DNA: TGTGCCAGCAGGCGGGACCACTCCTACGAGCAGTACTTC; CDR3: CASRRDHSYEQYF
size: NA; V: TRBV9; J: TRBJ2-3; D: TRBD2; DNA: TGTGCCAGCAGCGTAGGGGGACTAGCGGTAGATACGCAGTATTTT; CDR3: CASSVGGLAVDTQYF
size: NA; V: TRBV5-1; J: TRBJ2-1; D: TRBD2; DNA: TGCGCCAGCAGCACGGGCCCGGGACTAGCGGGCCTTAGGGATGAGCAGTTCTTC; CDR3: CASSTGPGLAGLRDEQFF
size: NA; V: TRBV7-9; J: TRBJ2-2; D: TRBD1; DNA: TGTGCCAGCAGCTTCGGACAGGGTTCCGGGGAGCTGTTTTTT; CDR3: CASSFGQGSGELFF
size: few; V: TRBV7-2; J: TRBJ2-6; D: TRBD2; DNA: TGTGCCAGCAGCTGGGGAGGGAGCTCTGGGGCCAACGTCCTGACTTTC; CDR3: CASSWGGSSGANVLTF
size: few; V: TRBV2; J: TRBJ2-5; D: NA; DNA: TGTGCCACTAGAAAACCCCCTGAAGAGACCCAGTACTTC; CDR3: CATRKPPEETQYF
size: NA; V: TRBV30; J: TRBJ1-1; D: NA; DNA: TGTGCCTGGATGGGGGGGATGAACACTGAAGCTTTCTTT; CDR3: CAWMGGMNTEAFF
size: few; V: TRBV13; J: TRBJ1-2; D: TRBD1; DNA: TGTGCCAGCAGCTTATTGTCGCAGGGGGCGCGGGGCTACACCTTC; CDR3: CASSLLSQGARGYTF
size: NA; V: TRBV30; J: TRBJ2-4; D: NA; DNA: TGTGCCTGGAGTCCCCAGGGGGGTAACATTCAGTACTTC; CDR3: CAWSPQGGNIQYF
size: NA; V: TRBV28; J: TRBJ1-1; D: NA; DNA: TGTGCCAGCAGGACCCAGGGGAGACCTTTCTTT; CDR3: CASRTQGRPFF
size: few; V: TRBV18; J: TRBJ1-6; D: TRBD1; DNA: TGTGCCAGCTCACCCTGGGCCGCGCAAACAGGGGATACTGATTCACCCCTCCACTTT; CDR3: CASSPWAAQTGDTDSPLHF
size: NA; V: TRBV4-2; J: TRBJ1-5; D: NA; DNA: TGTGCCAGCAGCCAAGAGCCTGTAGACAGGCGAGGGAATCAGCCCCAGCATTTT; CDR3: CASSQEPVDRRGNQPQHF
size: few; V: TRBV5-4; J: TRBJ1-2; D: TRBD1; DNA: TGTGCCAGCGTATGGGACAGGGGTGGTGGCTACACCTTC; CDR3: CASVWDRGGGYTF
size: few; V: TRBV10-3; J: TRBJ1-6; D: NA; DNA: TGTGCCTTCCGGCGAGGGATAGAAAATTCACCCCTCCACTTT; CDR3: CAFRRGIENSPLHF
size: NA; V: TRBV4-3; J: TRBJ2-1; D: TRBD1; DNA: TGCGCCAGCAGCCCCAGGACAGGGTTCGATGAGCAGTTCTTC; CDR3: CASSPRTGFDEQFF
size: NA; V: TRBV27; J: TRBJ2-7; D: NA; DNA: TGTGCCAGCAGTTCCCCTTCCAGATACGAGCAGTACTTC; CDR3: CASSSPSRYEQYF
size: few; V: TRBV30; J: TRBJ2-6; D: NA; DNA: TGTGCCTGGGTGAGGGCTGGGGCCAACGTCCTGACTTTC; CDR3: CAWVRAGANVLTF
size: few; V: TRBV30; J: TRBJ2-6; D: NA; DNA: TGTGCCTGGAGTTTGGGACTTGCTGGGGCCAACGTCCTGACTTTC; CDR3: CAWSLGLAGANVLTF
size: NA; V: TRBV30; J: TRBJ1-4; D: TRBD1; DNA: TGTGCCTGGACCCCCGGGACAGCGATTAATGAAAAACTGTTTTTT; CDR3: CAWTPGTAINEKLFF
size: few; V: TRBV9; J: TRBJ2-5; D: TRBD2; DNA: TGTGCCAGCAGCGTATCCAGCGGGGGTAACCAAGAGACCCAGTACTTC; CDR3: CASSVSSGGNQETQYF
size: NA; V: TRBV28; J: TRBJ2-3; D: TRBD2; DNA: TGTGCCAGCCGGAAAGCGGGGAGGGGCTCAGATACGCAGTATTTT; CDR3: CASRKAGRGSDTQYF
size: few; V: TRBV10-3; J: TRBJ1-4; D: TRBD1; DNA: TGTGCCATCGCGACAGGGGATAATGAAAAACTGTTTTTT; CDR3: CAIATGDNEKLFF
size: few; V: TRBV4-2; J: TRBJ2-1; D: TRBD2; DNA: TGTGCCAGCAGCCAAGATACCCCTAGCGGGGCCTACAATGAGCAGTTCTTC; CDR3: CASSQDTPSGAYNEQFF
size: few; V: TRBV11-2; J: TRBJ1-1; D: NA; DNA: TGTGCCAGCAGCGTCTTAGTTTCCGCGGAGGGTGAAGCTTTCTTT; CDR3: CASSVLVSAEGEAFF
size: NA; V: TRBV4-3; J: TRBJ1-1; D: NA; DNA: TGCGCCAGCAGCCAAGGTACAGAAAACACTGAAGCTTTCTTT; CDR3: CASSQGTENTEAFF
size: few; V: TRBV7-2; J: TRBJ2-3; D: NA; DNA: TGTGCCAGCAGACGACAGGCCCTCCCAGATACGCAGTATTTT; CDR3: CASRRQALPDTQYF
size: NA; V: TRBV5-6; J: TRBJ2-1; D: TRBD2; DNA: TGTGCCAGCAGCTCAGCGGGGGGGCCCCACAATGAGCAGTTCTTC; CDR3: CASSSAGGPHNEQFF
size: many; V: TRBV2; J: TRBJ2-7; D: NA; DNA: TGTGCCAGCAGTGAAGAGAGAAAGGAGCAGTACTTC; CDR3: CASSEERKEQYF
size: NA; V: TRBV28; J: TRBJ2-3; D: NA; DNA: TGTGCCAGCAGTCCTGGACAACCCCCAAAAGATACGCAGTATTTT; CDR3: CASSPGQPPKDTQYF